The clone carrying this T cell receptor (beta chain) has at least ten counts. Its antigen is not known. CDR1 is SGHNT, CDR2 YENEEA, per germline. CDR3 length: 14 residues. V dropped 5 bases and J dropped 5; count of bases not matched to a gene: 6. This specimen comes from a study of T cells in Graves' hyperthyroidism and ophthalmopathy. Amplification of TCR beta CDR3 regions was performed using RNA transcripts as template. A first-round RT-PCR of the TCR CDR3 used the HTBI primer set. TCRdb re-analysed the multiplex PCR reads in MiXCR, keeping a single row per CDR3 protein. The top ten clones hold roughly 50% of a sample with hundreds of thousands of distinct CDR3 sequences, 15% to 20% of them seen once. Study-level results: Blood also showed most of the thyroid clonotypes that were expanded above 0.001.

This chain joins TRBV11-3 and TRBJ2-1; TRBD2 matches at 7 bases. Sequenced material: blood. This sequence originates from a man aged 35 to 55 with Graves' ophthalmopathy. CDR3: CASSPWGGHNEQFF. The CDR3 DNA is TGTGCCAGCAGCCCTTGGGGGGGACACAATGAGCAGTTCTTC.